The rows below give T cell receptor beta chains drawn from one sample of a study of cytomegalovirus exposure and HLA in healthy donors. Repertoires were generated with immunoSEQ multiplex PCR, while TCRdb's copy carries only in-frame clones and drops some. The data hold under 140,000 clones, with 65% to 85% observed a single time. The sample taken for sequencing was PBMCs. Receptor source: a young man in good health and CMV-seropositive. The CDR3 runs from the conserved cysteine through the conserved F or W. A D gene is named only where the DNA matches it firmly. Size is omitted from some rows. Given values are once, few, many or a class for expanded clones.

>.|TRBJ1-5|TRBV6-6|.
CASTSPGNQPQHF
TGTGCCAGCACCTCCCCGGGCAATCAGCCCCAGCATTTT
>TRBD1|TRBJ2-7|TRBV7-9|.
CASSTQTGRSYEQYF
TGTGCCAGCAGCACCCAGACAGGGCGATCCTACGAGCAGTACTTC
>.|TRBJ2-7|TRBV25-1|.
CASSSTDDEQYF
TGTGCCAGCAGTTCAACAGACGACGAGCAGTACTTC
>TRBD2|TRBJ2-7|TRBV19|once
CASSIGGNDEQYF
TGTGCCAGTAGTATCGGGGGGAACGACGAGCAGTACTTC
>.|TRBJ2-3|TRBV7-9|.
CASSLGGNRGLTDTQYF
TGTGCCAGCAGCTTAGGGGGTAACAGGGGACTCACAGATACGCAGTATTTT
>.|TRBJ1-2|TRBV6-1|.
CASSLVRNYGYTF
TGTGCCAGCAGTTTAGTACGGAACTATGGCTACACCTTC
>.|TRBJ2-7|TRBV5-5|once
CASSLQVRNEQYF
TGTGCCAGCAGCTTGCAGGTTCGAAACGAGCAGTACTTC
>.|TRBJ2-3|TRBV30|.
CAWSVSLGDTQYF
TGTGCCTGGAGTGTCTCACTAGGAGATACGCAGTATTTT
>.|TRBJ2-2|TRBV19|once
CASSIVQGFGTGELFF
TGTGCCAGTAGTATAGTTCAGGGGTTCGGCACCGGGGAGCTGTTTTTT
>TRBD1|TRBJ1-4|TRBV18|.
CASSPHGPGTGDEKLFF
TGTGCCAGCTCACCTCACGGTCCCGGGACAGGGGATGAAAAACTGTTTTTT
>.|TRBJ1-1|TRBV2|once
CARERDSGTEAFF
TGTGCCAGGGAACGGGACTCTGGCACTGAAGCTTTCTTT
>TRBD1|TRBJ1-1|TRBV7-9|.
CASSSGQGMNTEAFF
TGTGCCAGTAGCTCGGGACAGGGCATGAACACTGAAGCTTTCTTT
>.|TRBJ1-1|TRBV10-3|.
CAISESKLSDTEAFF
TGTGCCATCAGTGAGTCGAAGCTTTCTGACACTGAAGCTTTCTTT
>.|TRBJ1-5|TRBV25-1|.
CASSELNSYQPQHF
TGTGCCAGCAGTGAATTGAACAGCTATCAGCCCCAGCATTTT
>.|TRBJ1-2|TRBV29-1|.
CSVKGANYGYTF
TGCAGCGTAAAGGGAGCTAACTATGGCTACACCTTC
>.|TRBJ1-1|TRBV19|few
CASSKQGLDTEAFF
TGTGCCAGTAGTAAACAGGGTTTAGACACTGAAGCTTTCTTT
>.|TRBJ2-4|TRBV19|.
CASSIAGPGHIQYF
TGTGCCAGTAGTATAGCTGGGCCTGGGCACATTCAGTACTTC
>.|TRBJ2-5|TRBV15|.
CATSRDPDSRETQYF
TGTGCCACCAGCAGAGATCCCGACAGTCGAGAGACCCAGTACTTC
>.|TRBJ2-7|TRBV4-1|.
CASSQRDGQGTHEQYF
TGCGCCAGCAGCCAGAGGGACGGCCAGGGGACCCACGAGCAGTACTTC
>.|TRBJ2-7|TRBV2|.
CASSLSYEQYF
TGTGCCAGCAGTCTTTCCTACGAGCAGTACTTC
>.|TRBJ2-5|TRBV12-5|once
CASSYRRGAGQETQYF
TGTGCTAGTTCCTACCGACGGGGGGCCGGGCAAGAGACCCAGTACTTC
>.|TRBJ2-1|TRBV10-3|.
CAISVSVTGGNTDEQFF
TGTGCCATCAGTGTGTCAGTAACGGGGGGCAATACAGATGAGCAGTTCTTC
>.|TRBJ1-2|TRBV5-4|.
CASSQRQYLYGYTF
TGTGCCAGCAGCCAAAGACAGTACCTCTATGGCTACACCTTC
>.|TRBJ2-5|TRBV7-2|.
CASSFGETQYF
TGTGCCAGCAGCTTCGGAGAGACCCAGTACTTC
>.|TRBJ1-1|TRBV7-9|.
CASSLGGRLVTEAFF
TGTGCCAGCAGCTTAGGGGGCCGGTTAGTCACTGAAGCTTTCTTT
>.|TRBJ2-7|TRBV4-1|.
CASSQEFTVAYEQYF
TGCGCCAGCAGCCAAGAATTTACAGTCGCCTACGAGCAGTACTTC
>TRBD1|TRBJ1-1|TRBV18|.
CASSPRQGTMNTEAFF
TGTGCCAGCTCACCCCGACAGGGGACGATGAACACTGAAGCTTTCTTT
>.|TRBJ1-1|TRBV5-5|.
CASSLEAGLSEAFF
TGTGCCAGCAGCTTGGAGGCAGGGTTGAGTGAAGCTTTCTTT
>TRBD1|TRBJ2-2|TRBV19|.
CASSRTGQGNTGELFF
TGTGCCAGTAGTCGAACAGGACAGGGGAACACCGGGGAGCTGTTTTTT
>TRBD2|TRBJ2-7|TRBV11-2|.
CASSFRGTPVSGVTYEQYF
TGTGCCAGCAGCTTTAGGGGCACCCCGGTGAGCGGGGTCACCTACGAGCAGTACTTC
>.|TRBJ1-3|TRBV5-5|.
CASSLDPGSGNTIYF
TGTGCCAGCAGCTTGGACCCCGGGTCTGGAAACACCATATATTTT
>TRBD2|TRBJ2-3|TRBV9|.
CASRGGQSMNTQYF
TGTGCCAGCAGGGGAGGGCAGTCGATGAATACGCAGTATTTT
>.|TRBJ1-1|TRBV10-3|few
CAISPGILMNTEAFF
TGTGCCATCAGTCCAGGGATCTTGATGAACACTGAAGCTTTCTTT
>.|TRBJ2-1|TRBV7-9|.
CASISSDSSYNEQFF
TGTGCCAGCATCTCGTCCGATAGCTCCTACAATGAGCAGTTCTTC
>.|TRBJ2-1|TRBV6-6|.
CASSFPTGPGYNEQFF
TGTGCCAGCAGTTTTCCGACAGGCCCGGGGTACAATGAGCAGTTCTTC
>.|TRBJ2-5|TRBV2|.
CASSESETQYF
TGTGCCAGCAGTGAGTCGGAGACCCAGTACTTC
>.|TRBJ1-6|TRBV25-1|.
CASSTHRTGTDNSPLHF
TGTGCCAGCAGTACCCACAGGACCGGTACCGATAATTCACCCCTCCACTTT
>.|TRBJ2-3|TRBV7-9|.
CASSLYPFQGTQYF
TGTGCCAGCAGCTTATACCCTTTCCAGGGAACGCAGTATTTT
>.|TRBJ2-7|TRBV6-6|.
CASSYSGHLGGEQYF
TGTGCCAGCAGTTACTCGGGACACCTTGGGGGCGAGCAGTACTTC
>.|TRBJ2-7|TRBV27|.
CASSFIADSTYEQYF
TGTGCCAGCAGTTTCATTGCGGACAGTACCTACGAGCAGTACTTC
>.|TRBJ2-7|TRBV11-2|.
CASSFPEAYEQYF
TGTGCCAGCAGCTTCCCTGAGGCCTACGAGCAGTACTTC
>TRBD2|TRBJ2-5|TRBV19|.
CASSIGGGYQETQYF
TGTGCCAGTAGTATAGGCGGGGGGTACCAAGAGACCCAGTACTTC
>TRBD1|TRBJ2-7|TRBV10-3|few
CAISEGQGIYEQYF
TGTGCCATCAGTGAAGGACAGGGTATCTACGAGCAGTACTTC
>.|TRBJ2-1|TRBV27|.
CASSLSSLYNEQFF
TGTGCCAGCAGTTTATCTTCCCTATACAATGAGCAGTTCTTC
>TRBD1|TRBJ2-5|TRBV10-2|.
CASGKSISGGGEETQYF
TGCGCCAGCGGAAAGTCAATATCAGGGGGCGGAGAAGAGACCCAGTACTTC
>TRBD1|TRBJ2-3|TRBV5-4|few
CASSLGLGTGGSDTQYF
TGTGCCAGCAGCTTGGGATTGGGGACAGGGGGATCAGATACGCAGTATTTT
>.|TRBJ2-5|TRBV20-1|.
CSARDRSFQYF
TGCAGTGCTAGAGATAGGAGTTTCCAGTACTTC
>TRBD1|TRBJ1-1|TRBV18|.
CASSPFIRDRVAGTEAFF
TGTGCCAGCTCACCCTTCATCCGGGACAGGGTTGCGGGGACTGAAGCTTTCTTT
>.|TRBJ1-1|TRBV12-2|.
CASRLNPGKNTEAFF
TGTGCAAGTCGCTTAAACCCAGGGAAGAACACTGAAGCTTTCTTT
>TRBD2|TRBJ2-7|TRBV4-3|.
CASSQGLAGTYEQYF
TGCGCCAGCAGCCAGGGACTAGCGGGGACCTACGAGCAGTACTTC
>.|TRBJ2-1|TRBV7-3|few
CASSSGQIGNEQFF
TGTGCCAGCAGCTCGGGACAAATAGGAAATGAGCAGTTCTTC
>TRBD2|TRBJ2-3|TRBV7-8|.
CASSLTPGLAGTDTQYF
TGTGCCAGCAGCTTAACGCCGGGACTAGCGGGCACAGATACGCAGTATTTT
>TRBD1|TRBJ2-2|TRBV27|.
CASSLQLTGQGASGELFF
TGTGCCAGCAGTTTACAGCTTACGGGACAGGGGGCTTCGGGGGAGCTGTTTTTT